Presented here are 29 T cell receptor beta chains from one specimen sequenced in a study of OX40 agonist ivuxolimab in advanced cancers. The repertoire was sequenced with immunoSEQ multiplex PCR; TCRdb's copy has only in-frame clones and lacks some. The sample yields some 30,000 clones, 75% to 95% seen once. The sample here was CD4+ or CD8+ T cells sorted from blood, taken in a trial of the OX40 agonist ivuxolimab. These receptors were obtained from an adult with an advanced solid tumor such as melanoma, head and neck, liver or kidney cancer.

The chain has TRBV4-3 and TRBJ2-1, with D unresolved. This CDR3 is built from 15 residues. Germline CDR1 reads LGHNA; CDR2 reads YSLEER. V lost 1 base and J 0 bases, leaving 7 bases between the germline ends. The CDR3 DNA is TGCGCCAGCAGCCAAGGTTTGAACTCCTACAATGAGCAGTTCTTC. Translated: CASSQGLNSYNEQFF.

The CDR3 reads CASYTIPGDLNYGYTF. For the CDR3, the DNA is TGTGCCAGCTATACAATTCCAGGGGATCTTAACTATGGCTACACCTTC. V is TRBV5-8 and J is TRBJ1-2, with D perhaps matching TRBD1 (6 bases). The CDR3 is 16 amino acids. The V end was cut by 7 bases, the J end by 1 base, with 20 bases between. CDR1 SGHTS and CDR2 YDEGEE come from the germline V gene.

This clone has just a few counts. In DNA, the CDR3 is TGCGCCAGCAGCCAAGATCCAGCCTATAATTCACCCCTCCACTTT. Protein product: CASSQDPAYNSPLHF. V is TRBV4-1 and J is TRBJ1-6; no clear D gene. The V gene lost 0 bases and the J gene lost 2 bases, with 5 bases spanning the gap. The CDR3 covers 15 residues. Germline V lookup: CDR1 MGHRA, CDR2 YSYEKL.

The V and J genes are TRBV19 and TRBJ2-1, with TRBD2 matching over 10 bases. CDR3 length equals 16 residues. The trim removed 3 bases at V and 6 bases at J, leaving 8 bases unmatched. Germline V gene data show CDR1 as LNHDA and CDR2 as SQIVND (reference sequence). CDR3 sequence reads: CASSISWSGRVNEQFF. DNA of the CDR3: TGTGCCAGTAGTATCTCGTGGAGCGGGAGGGTCAATGAGCAGTTCTTC.

The V and J genes are TRBV7-2 and TRBJ1-5, with 10 bases matching TRBD1. Germline V gene data show CDR1 as SGHTA and CDR2 as FQGNSA. This CDR3 spans 19 amino acids. Trimming cost V 5 bases and J 2 bases; bases outside gene matches: 15. CDR3 coding DNA: TGTGCCAGCAGCCGATACGGGACAGGGGTGGGAGTGGGCAATCAGCCCCAGCATTTT. Residues: CASSRYGTGVGVGNQPQHF.

The rearrangement uses TRBV27 and TRBJ1-2, with 10 bases aligning to TRBD1. The CDR3 is 15 residues long. Germline loops: CDR1 MNHEY, CDR2 SMNVEV (reference sequence). J was trimmed by 4 bases and V by 3 bases; bases with no gene match: 5. The CDR3 sequence is CASSLGTGEGYGYTF. Here the CDR3 DNA reads TGTGCCAGCAGTTTGGGGACAGGGGAGGGCTATGGCTACACCTTC.

The chain is built from TRBV13 and TRBJ2-7, with TRBD2 matching 10 bases. V gave up 4 bases and J gave up 3 bases; unmatched junction bases: 3. Looked up from germline, CDR1 is PRHDT and CDR2 is FYEKMQ (reference sequence). The CDR3 length is 14 residues. The CDR3 DNA is TGTGCCAGCAGCTGGACTAGCGGAGACTACGAGCAGTACTTC. It is translated as CASSWTSGDYEQYF.

The rearrangement joins TRBV5-4 to TRBJ1-2, with 9 bases that match TRBD1. The V gene end was trimmed by 4 bases and the J gene end by 2 bases; junction bases not matched to a gene: 6. Germline CDR1 and CDR2: SGHNT and YYREEE (reference sequence). The length of the CDR3 is 15 residues. The CDR3 bases are TGTGCCAGCAGCGCCGGGACAGGGCTAAACTATGGCTACACCTTC. This gives the protein CASSAGTGLNYGYTF.

This chain uses TRBV25-1 with TRBJ1-1; the D is unclear. CDR3 length: 15 residues. Trimming cost V 3 bases and J 1 base, with 12 bases left between them. Germline V gene data show CDR1 as MGHDK and CDR2 as SYGVNS. CDR3 DNA sequence: TGTGCCAGCAGTGAGAATGGGGAAAGGAACACTGAAGCTTTCTTT. It is translated as CASSENGERNTEAFF.

The chain links TRBV27 to TRBJ2-2; 10 nucleotides match TRBD2. The germline CDR1 and CDR2 sequences are MNHEY and SMNVEV (reference sequence). This CDR3 comprises 15 residues. V shed 6 bases and J 2 bases; nucleotides not matched to a gene: 3. The chain's CDR3 is CASSLAGANTGELFF. The CDR3 DNA follows: TGTGCCAGCAGCCTAGCGGGGGCCAACACCGGGGAGCTGTTTTTT.

The chain combines TRBV27 with TRBJ2-5, with D uncertain. The CDR3 is made up of 15 amino acids. Trimming pared 6 bases from V and 5 bases from J, leaving 19 bases between. Germline V CDR1 and CDR2: MNHEY, SMNVEV (reference sequence). The CDR3 spells CASSTIPQVLETQYF. Written as DNA, the CDR3 is TGTGCCAGCAGCACCATTCCCCAAGTTCTGGAGACCCAGTACTTC.

V is TRBV5-1 and J is TRBJ2-7; maybe TRBD1 (5 bases). V lost 0 bases and J 3 bases, leaving 13 bases between the germline ends. Germline lookup yields CDR1 SGHRS and CDR2 YFSETQ. The CDR3 length is 15 residues. The CDR3 coding sequence is TGCGCCAGCAGCTTGGCCCCCGACAGAGGCTACGAGCAGTACTTC. Encoded protein: CASSLAPDRGYEQYF. Combining the CDR3 with reference TRBV5-1 and TRBJ2-7 gives the whole variable domain KAGVTQTPRYLIKTRGQQVTLSCSPISGHRSVSWYQQTPGQGLQFLFEYFSETQRNKGNFPGRFSGRQFSNSRSEMNVSTLELGDSALYLCASSLAPDRGYEQYFGPGTRLTVT.

This clone is classed as medium-sized (0.01 to 0.1%). In DNA, the CDR3 is TGTGCCACCAGCCAGACAGGGGGGGCCACAGATACGCAGTATTTT. Translation gives CATSQTGGATDTQYF. This chain joins TRBV15 and TRBJ2-3; 9 bases are a match to TRBD1. Germline CDR1 is LNHNV and CDR2 is YYDKDF (reference sequence). CDR3 length: 15 residues. With 5 bases clipped from V and 2 bases from J, the junction kept 5 bases outside the gene matches.

This clone was picked up one time. The gene calls are TRBV2 and TRBJ1-2; D might be TRBD1 (5 bases). Germline V gene sequence: CDR1 SNHLY, CDR2 FYNNEI. The CDR3 covers 13 residues. V lost 2 bases and J lost 7, with 11 bases in between. The CDR3 reads CASSEPLTAGYTF. The CDR3 DNA reads TGTGCCAGCAGTGAACCCCTGACAGCTGGCTACACCTTC.

Turning to this clone: This CDR3 is also generated by other DNA sequences in the sample. The V call is TRBV19, the J call TRBJ2-2; D not certain. Germline V CDR1 and CDR2: LNHDA, SQIVND (reference sequence). The CDR3 has 13 amino acids. Trimming removed 3 bases at V and 4 bases at J, with 6 bases between. In nucleotides, the CDR3 is TGTGCCAGTAGTATCGGTTCCACCGGGGAGCTGTTTTTT. Translated, it gives CASSIGSTGELFF.

In nucleotides, the CDR3 is TGTGCCAGCAGGCTTGGGGGGGGCCTGGCCTACGAGCAGTACGTC. Encoded protein: CASRLGGGLAYEQYV. The chain couples TRBV5-6 to TRBJ2-7; D might be TRBD2 (7 bases). Trimming cost V 5 bases and J 2 bases, with 17 bases left between them. CDR1 is SGHDT and CDR2 is YYEEEE in the germline V gene. The CDR3 covers 15 residues.

The CDR3 loop is CASEGQGHPGELFF. The CDR3 region has the DNA TGTGCCAGCGAAGGACAGGGGCATCCCGGGGAGCTGTTTTTT. The chain recombines TRBV28 with TRBJ2-2; 9 bases agree with TRBD1. Germline V gives CDR1 MDHEN, CDR2 SYDVKM. This CDR3 contains 14 residues. The J segment lost 6 bases and the V segment lost 8 bases, leaving 7 bases of the junction unmatched.

The genes are TRBV7-6 and TRBJ2-7, with a possible D match to TRBD1 (6 bases). CDR3 length: 15 amino acids. The V end was cut by 5 bases, the J end by 2 bases, with 16 bases between. Germline CDR1 and CDR2: SGHVS and FNYEAQ. The CDR3 coding sequence is TGTGCCAGCAGCCCCGACCCAGGGGCCGCCTACGAGCAGTACTTC. It is translated as CASSPDPGAAYEQYF.

This chain uses TRBV25-1 with TRBJ1-4, with D unclear. Trimming pared 1 base from V and 7 bases from J, leaving 13 bases between. This CDR3 is 15 amino acids long. Per germline, CDR1 MGHDK and CDR2 SYGVNS. CDR3 in DNA: TGTGCCAGCAGTGAATCTTACAGTATTATTGAAAAACTGTTTTTT. Protein product: CASSESYSIIEKLFF.

The V call is TRBV14, the J call TRBJ2-3; D not resolved. The germline V and J ends were trimmed by 1 base and 4 bases, with 9 bases remaining between them. This CDR3 has 14 amino acids. Germline V gene sequence: CDR1 SGHDN, CDR2 FVKESK. The CDR3 bases are TGTGCCAGCAGCCAAGTAGGAGTTCCAGATACGCAGTATTTT. Translating gives CASSQVGVPDTQYF.

This clone was seen only a few times. V gene TRBV20-1 combines with J gene TRBJ2-7; the D gene is possibly TRBD2 (6 bases). The CDR3 is 11 amino acids. V was trimmed by 7 bases and J by 4 bases, leaving 11 bases between them. Germline V gene lookup returns CDR1 DFQATT and CDR2 SNEGSKA (reference sequence). CDR3 coding DNA: TGCAGTGTGCTAGCGAGGTACGAGCAGTACGTC. It yields the protein CSVLARYEQYV.

The V and J genes are TRBV5-4 and TRBJ1-5; D may be TRBD1 (5 bases). Germline V CDR1 and CDR2: SGHNT, YYREEE (reference sequence). Between the trimmed V and J ends, which lost 4 bases and 3 bases, there was a span of 11 bases. This CDR3 spans 14 amino acids. CDR3: CASSIGGFNQPQHF. The CDR3 bases are TGTGCCAGCAGCATTGGGGGATTCAATCAGCCCCAGCATTTT.

This chain connects TRBV29-1 to TRBJ2-3; 8 nucleotides line up with TRBD2. After removal of 7 bases from V and 4 bases from J, the junction contained 19 bases not matched to a gene. The CDR3 runs to 17 residues. Germline V gene sequence: CDR1 SQVTM, CDR2 ANQGSEA. The CDR3 coding sequence is TGCAGCGCTGACGGCACGGGAACAGCGGGAGCATCAGATACGCAGTATTTT. It specifies CSADGTGTAGASDTQYF.

The chain is built from TRBV6-6 and TRBJ1-2; D is unresolved. V gave up 6 bases and J gave up 14 bases, with 19 bases separating them. From germline, CDR1 is MNHNY and CDR2 SVGAGI (reference sequence). The CDR3 spans 12 residues. In DNA, the CDR3 is TGTGCCAGCAGCTCGGCTTCTCGGGAGTTAACCTTC. It translates to CASSSASRELTF.

V and J are TRBV7-3 and TRBJ2-2; TRBD2 might be the D (6 bases). The CDR3 is made up of 14 amino acids. The V end was cut by 4 bases, the J end by 7 bases, with 13 bases between. Germline V gives CDR1 SGHTA, CDR2 FQGTGA. CDR3 DNA sequence: TGTGCCAGCAGCTCATCTAGCGTTGACGGGGAGCTGTTTTTT. Residues: CASSSSSVDGELFF.

V and J are TRBV2 and TRBJ2-1; TRBD2 matches at 12 bases. The V gene's germline CDR1 is SNHLY and CDR2 FYNNEI. J gave up 6 bases and V 6 bases, and 12 bases lay outside the gene matches. This CDR3 has 17 amino acids. CDR3: CASRMGWTSGIGNEQFF. The CDR3 DNA reads TGTGCCAGCAGGATGGGGTGGACTAGCGGGATCGGCAATGAGCAGTTCTTC.

The gene calls are TRBV29-1 and TRBJ2-7; TRBD1 might be the D (6 bases). V dropped 1 base and J dropped 3 bases, with 16 bases sitting between them. The germline V gene has CDR1 SQVTM and CDR2 ANQGSEA. The CDR3 has 15 amino acids. CDR3 amino acids: CSVEGGQGSYYEQYF. For the CDR3, the DNA is TGCAGCGTTGAAGGGGGGCAGGGGAGTTACTACGAGCAGTACTTC.

The V gene is TRBV4-1, the J gene TRBJ2-3, with 12 bases lining up with TRBD2. This CDR3 has 17 amino acids. Germline V gene data show CDR1 as MGHRA and CDR2 as YSYEKL. With V trimmed by 0 bases and J by 0 bases, 1 base remained unmatched. The CDR3 spells CASSQDLAGGSTDTQYF. In DNA form, the CDR3 reads TGCGCCAGCAGCCAAGACCTAGCGGGAGGGAGCACAGATACGCAGTATTTT.

The chain employs TRBV19 and TRBJ2-5; perhaps TRBD2 as D (6 bases). CDR3 size: 11 residues. V was trimmed by 5 bases and J by 5 bases, leaving 6 bases between them. Germline V gene sequence: CDR1 LNHDA, CDR2 SQIVND (reference sequence). CDR3 sequence (DNA): TGTGCCAGTAGTGGGGGGGAGACCCAGTACTTC. It translates to CASSGGETQYF.